This T cell receptor beta chain is from a study of T cell changes during pregnancy in multiple sclerosis. CDR3 length: 13 amino acids. Germline-derived CDR1 and CDR2 are GTSNPN and SVGIG (reference sequence). With 1 base removed from V and 5 bases from J, the gap between germline ends came to 9 bases. Generated by immunoSEQ multiplex PCR, the TCRdb table keeps only in-frame clones and is missing some. The table includes 48,000 or so clones, approximately 95% detected once. Sequenced material: CD4+ T cells from peripheral blood mononuclear cells, taken in the first trimester of pregnancy. This sequence originates from a female donor with multiple sclerosis, enrolled in a pregnancy study. The chain combines TRBV30 with TRBJ1-5; no firm D call. CDR3 DNA: TGTGCCTGGAGTGCCGGGATTGATCAGCCCCAGCATTTT. Translated, it gives CAWSAGIDQPQHF. The full variable domain, with the rest looked up from reference TRBV30 and TRBJ1-5, is SQTIHQWPATLVQPVGSPLSLECTVEGTSNPNLYWYRQAAGRGLQLLFYSVGIGQISSEVPQNLSASRPQDRQFILSSKKLLLSDSGFYLCAWSAGIDQPQHFGDGTRLSIL.